This T cell receptor beta chain derives from a study of shared T cell receptors in the human thymus. The CDR3 runs 19 residues. V shed 5 bases and J shed 0 bases, with 22 bases lying between them. Germline values: CDR1 SGHTA, CDR2 FQGNSA. The repertoire was sequenced with immunoSEQ multiplex PCR; TCRdb's copy has only in-frame clones and lacks some. The sample shows 720,000 or so clones, approximately 83% of them seen only once. The same data also contributed to another study, on human thymus T cells. That source reports: Serving as donors were healthy Finnish infants, each of whom was having open corrective surgery for congenital heart defects. Corrective cardiac surgery supplied the resected thymus tissue.

This clonotype originated in a girl in the first two years of life with a congenital heart defect. The chain carries TRBV7-2 and TRBJ2-2; the D is unclear. Material for sequencing was thymocytes. CDR3 coding DNA: TGTGCCAGCAGCGACCGGGTCCTAATTTGCCCTGCGAACACCGGGGAGCTGTTTTTT. It translates to CASSDRVLICPANTGELFF.